This T cell receptor (beta chain) was sequenced during a study of shared T cell receptors in the human thymus. This CDR3 contains 14 residues. J gave up 1 base and V 6 bases, and 6 bases lay outside the gene matches. CDR1 and CDR2 (germline): ENHRY, SYGVKD. Clones were read by immunoSEQ multiplex PCR, and TCRdb kept only the in-frame ones, dropping some. The repertoire holds about 400,000 clones, with approximately 95% as singletons. What was sequenced was thymocytes. The origin of this receptor is a human donor. The V gene is TRBV10-3, the J gene TRBJ2-7, with TRBD1 identical over 7 bases. The CDR3 DNA sequence: TGTGCCATCAGACCGACAGGGTTTTCCTACGAGCAGTACTTC. Its protein product is CAIRPTGFSYEQYF.